Reported below is one T cell receptor (beta chain). This sample is drawn from a study of blood T cell repertoires in COVID-19. Study as a whole: The United States, Italy and Spain were the sources of the acute and convalescent COVID-19 samples. PBMCs, B-cell-depleted T cells, or T cells provided the cDNA or gDNA that made up the material.

CDR1 and CDR2 (germline): MDHEN, SYDVKM. Germline trimming cut 3 bases from V and 5 bases from J; bases unmatched to any gene: 4. The CDR3 spans 13 residues. Per the original methods: Quantification of nucleated cells was approximated via reference gene primer amplification. Sequencing was performed with immunoSEQ multiplex PCR; in TCRdb, only in-frame clones are kept and a portion is missing. Clonal size and the V and J genes are those of that table, whereas D and trimming came from the DNA. The table has 190,000 or so clones, around 88% seen once. The chain is built from TRBV28 and TRBJ2-7; 7 bases are shared with TRBD1. The sequencing sample was made of peripheral blood. This sequence was found in a woman in her twenties or thirties with acute or convalescent COVID-19. The DNA of the CDR3 is TGTGCCAGCAGTTTGGTCAGGGGGAACGAGCAGTACTTC. Its translation is CASSLVRGNEQYF.